This TCR beta chain was identified in a study of T cell repertoires in cytomegalovirus infection. Study information: Recently identified HLA-C-restricted and well-studied HLA-B-restricted CMV epitopes were used. An indication of both CMV infection and matching HLA type came from public TCR beta signatures.

TCRdb reprocessed the reads via MiXCR and lists one record per CDR3 protein. The sample comprises around 710,000 distinct CDR3 sequences, under 35% of which are singletons, and about 12% rests with the top ten. Study outcomes and limitations: CMV-specific TCR beta clonotypes restricted by HLA-C dominated the ex vivo response.

CDR1 is LNHDA, CDR2 SQIVND, per germline (reference sequence). The CDR3 totals 11 residues. V lost 8 bases and J lost 15, with 17 bases in between. In regard to this clonotype: Its specificity is not known.

The specimen was cultured CD8+ T cells from PBMCs, collected from culture after CMV antigen stimulation. The rearrangement links TRBV19 to TRBJ2-1; D unresolved. The sequence was collected from a human donor in good health (CMV status not recorded). Some clones in this sample may be carry-over from other donors' samples. Here the CDR3 reads CASGRWPRSFF. The CDR3 DNA reads as TGTGCCAGTGGACGGTGGCCTCGCTCGTTCTTC.